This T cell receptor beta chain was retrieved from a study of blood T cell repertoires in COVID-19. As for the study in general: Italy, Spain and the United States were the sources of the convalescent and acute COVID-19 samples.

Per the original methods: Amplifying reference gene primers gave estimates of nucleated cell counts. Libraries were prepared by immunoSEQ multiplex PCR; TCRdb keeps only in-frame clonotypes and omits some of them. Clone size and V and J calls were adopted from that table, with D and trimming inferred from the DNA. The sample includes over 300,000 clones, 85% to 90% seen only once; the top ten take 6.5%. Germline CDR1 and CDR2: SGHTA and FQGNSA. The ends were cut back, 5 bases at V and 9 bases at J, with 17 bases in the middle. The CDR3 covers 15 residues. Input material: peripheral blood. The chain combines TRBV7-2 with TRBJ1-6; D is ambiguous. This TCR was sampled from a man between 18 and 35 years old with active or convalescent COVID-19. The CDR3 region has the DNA TGTGCCAGCAGCCCATCGGGGTTAATAGGTTCACCCCTCCACTTT. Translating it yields CASSPSGLIGSPLHF.